This T cell receptor beta chain was documented in a study of human T cells and chemical hapten exposure (dated by TCRdb to the early 2020s). Concerning the study at large: For sensitization, 2% DPC in acetone was applied to a roughly 2 cm by roughly 2 cm area of upper inner arm skin. Throughout the study period of around 25 weeks, patients also received therapeutic DPC doses to the scalp every week. Patch tests used Finn chambers with 0.01% DPC on the upper back, scored after 6 days by International Contact Dermatitis Research Group standards. The mostly female patient cohort included alopecia areata with under or over 50% scalp involvement, alopecia totalis and alopecia universalis. Libraries were pooled for sequencing, and variation in per-sample TCR yields was attributed mainly to small differences in library volumes within the pool. Peripheral blood TCR repertoire changes were tracked in vivo in alopecia patients during primary and secondary sensitization to the hapten diphenylcyclopropenone (DPC). Blood samples were taken from patients before sensitization (week 0) and at 2, 6 and about 24 weeks after DPC sensitization. For TCR sequencing, blood came from some 31 alopecia patients at anywhere from one to four time points (pre-sensitization, 2, 6 and 24 weeks).

Library creation used RACE. The run used a NextSeq 500. During library preparation, unique molecular identifiers were attached to individual cDNA molecules so that TCRs could be counted in a quantitative, reproducible way. From each blood RNA sample, both TCR alpha and TCR beta chains were sequenced. The published analysis was carried out like this. Samples had a median of 95,638 TCRs, with a range from about 23,224 to 750,000. The Decombinator software suite was used to annotate the V, J and CDR3 of the TCR reads. Every sample was subsampled to the same number of TCRs (28,000) for the PS versus PT1 abundance plots. Expanded TCRs were defined as absent before sensitization and observed at least eight times at the 2-week time point. TCRdb redid the processing of the public reads, applying fastp at Q25 and MiXCR, and retained in-frame beta chains. Every CDR3 protein is listed once, alongside the most common genes and DNA of its rows. The V and J calls here are based on TCRdb, not the publication. The sample data list around 100,000 distinct CDR3 sequences, and 9.5% to 12% of these were observed just once. The ten largest clones add up to roughly 3.2% of the sample.

What the time point label conveys for this sample: patch test 1, 2 weeks after DPC sensitization. The treatment or condition label, as the study defines it: therapeutic diphenylcyclopropenone sensitization with weekly scalp DPC. Blood at each patch-test visit was drawn before the patch test was applied. Patients were considered eligible if aged 18 to 70, diagnosed with alopecia and deemed suitable for DPC therapy, and patients were excluded if pregnant. Total RNA was isolated from unfractionated whole blood collected in Tempus Blood RNA tubes. A word on this clonotype: No antigen is known for it. The record has no base qualities; no much larger clone is one base away.

General findings and caveats noted by the study authors: DPC sensitization did not change the number of TCRs with a frequency above 1 in 1000, and there was no evidence of changes in global repertoire structure. Because all patients had alopecia, a presumed autoimmune disease, the immune response of the patients might differ from that of healthy individuals. Compared with pre-sensitization or healthy control sets, expanded TCRs formed significantly more large CDR3 similarity clusters, which is consistent with antigen-driven responses. Repeated subsampling changed both the strength of the expansion versus patch-test correlation and the threshold at which the correlation became significant. A positive correlation was found between the number of PT1 expanded TCRs and patch test score, with significance reached at thresholds 8, 16 and 32 but not 4.

The CDR1 and CDR2 encoded by the germline V gene (reference sequence) are MNHEY and SMNVEV. The CDR3 starts with the cysteine, ends with the phenylalanine, and has 15 residues. CDR3 DNA only is kept here, 45 bases in frame from base 1. V drops 4 bases and J drops 2 bases, leaving 12 bases in between. The sample was whole blood, taken in connection with sensitization to the hapten diphenylcyclopropenone (DPC). The sequence was collected from a woman in her thirties or forties with alopecia areata. Some clones in this sample may be carry-over from other donors' samples. This receptor chain uses TRBV27 and TRBJ2-1, and perhaps TRBD1 as D gene, on 5 matching bases. CDR3 sequence: CASSSTLGPYNEQFF. DNA sequence: TGTGCCAGCAGTTCCACATTGGGGCCCTACAATGAGCAGTTCTTC.